Listed here are 23 T cell receptor beta chains from one sample, sequenced in a study of T-cell memory formation after mild COVID-19. TCRdb redid the calling of the 5' RACE reads with MiXCR, one entry per CDR3 protein. The repertoire includes under 300,000 distinct CDR3 sequences, 8.2% of them detected once, and 22% sits in the top ten. Sequenced sample: PBMCs or a T cell subset sorted from them (not recorded which). These receptors came from a man aged 18 to 29 who had mild COVID-19 (a few samples of this study predate the infection). Cell type and time point are not known.

This chain uses TRBV27 with TRBJ2-1; 9 bases fit TRBD2. This CDR3 region has 16 residues. Trimming at V came to 1 base and at J to 9 bases, leaving 10 bases not matched to a gene. The V gene's germline CDR1 is MNHEY and CDR2 SMNVEV (reference sequence). The CDR3 spells CASSLLAGVPGGEQFF. CDR3 sequence (DNA): TGTGCCAGCAGTTTATTAGCGGGGGTCCCCGGGGGTGAGCAGTTCTTC.

This clonotype was detected many times. The chain joins TRBV7-2 to TRBJ1-2; 8 positions match TRBD1. Trimming removed 5 bases from V and 3 bases from J; junction bases left unmatched: 14. The germline gives CDR1 SGHTA, CDR2 FQGNSA. The CDR3 loop spans 17 amino acids. This CDR3 is CASSPTPGGDPHYGYTF. CDR3 sequence (DNA): TGTGCCAGCAGCCCGACGCCAGGGGGCGATCCGCACTATGGCTACACCTTC.

The chain joins TRBV11-2 to TRBJ2-7, with D unresolved. The V gene's germline CDR1 is SGHAT and CDR2 FQNNGV. The CDR3 length is 14 residues. Trimming removed 3 bases from V and 1 base from J, with 10 bases in between. The CDR3 DNA sequence: TGTGCCAGCAGCTTGACCACAGCTTCCTACGAGCAGTACGTC. Amino acid sequence: CASSLTTASYEQYV.

This clonotype was counted at least ten times. The gene calls are TRBV4-3 and TRBJ2-3; a possible D gene is TRBD2 (5 bases). This CDR3 region has 16 residues. V lost 0 bases, J lost 0 bases, and 10 bases lay in between. Germline V CDR1 and CDR2: LGHNA, YSLEER. The CDR3 is CASSQEDGGSTDTQYF. CDR3 nucleotides: TGCGCCAGCAGCCAAGAAGATGGAGGTAGCACAGATACGCAGTATTTT.

The gene calls are TRBV7-6 and TRBJ1-1; possible D gene TRBD1, 6 bases. Germline V gene sequence: CDR1 SGHVS, CDR2 FNYEAQ. This CDR3 is built from 14 residues. V shed 7 bases and J shed 4 bases, with 16 bases lying between them. The CDR3 spells CASTPGHAGTEAFF. CDR3 DNA: TGTGCCAGCACCCCGGGACATGCCGGCACTGAAGCTTTCTTT.

The chain couples TRBV7-2 to TRBJ1-4; D is perhaps TRBD1 (6 bases). V lost 5 bases to trimming and J lost 7 bases, with 17 bases between them. Looked up from germline, CDR1 is SGHTA and CDR2 is FQGNSA. The CDR3 consists of 15 residues. This CDR3 reads CASSPGAGKGEKLFF. In nucleotides, the CDR3 is TGTGCCAGCAGCCCAGGGGCAGGGAAAGGTGAAAAACTGTTTTTT. Together with reference TRBV7-2 and TRBJ1-4, the CDR3 gives the full variable domain: GAGVSQSPSNKVTEKGKDVELRCDPISGHTALYWYRQSLGQGLEFLIYFQGNSAPDKSGLPSDRFSAERTGGSVSTLTIQRTQQEDSAVYLCASSPGAGKGEKLFFGSGTQLSVL.

The CDR3 bases are TGCAGTGCTAGAGATCCCCCCGGGACTAGCGTCCACAATGAGCAGTTCTTC. Encoded protein: CSARDPPGTSVHNEQFF. This rearrangement joins TRBV20-1 to TRBJ2-1, with 10 bases identical to TRBD2. J gave up 5 bases and V 0 bases, and 10 bases lay outside the gene matches. Germline V gives CDR1 DFQATT, CDR2 SNEGSKA (reference sequence). This CDR3 spans 17 amino acids.

This clonotype was recorded at least ten times. This rearrangement joins TRBV6-5 to TRBJ2-3, with D maybe TRBD2 (7 bases). Germline V CDR1 and CDR2: MNHEY, SVGAGI. The CDR3 consists of 15 residues. The germline V and J ends were trimmed by 7 bases and 5 bases, with 19 bases remaining between them. In DNA, the CDR3 is TGTGCCAGCACCCGTAGGGGGGGGGCCTTAGATACGCAGTATTTT. It translates to CASTRRGGALDTQYF.

There are a few counts of this clonotype. The CDR3 nucleotides read TGTGCCAGCAGATCGGACAGGGAATCAGATACGCAGTATTTT. It codes for CASRSDRESDTQYF. The V and J genes are TRBV5-6 and TRBJ2-3, with 8 nucleotides matching TRBD1. CDR1 and CDR2 (germline): SGHDT, YYEEEE. This CDR3 spans 14 amino acids. Trimming removed 5 bases from V and 4 bases from J; junction bases left unmatched: 6.

The V gene is TRBV9, the J gene TRBJ2-2; the match to TRBD1 covers 9 bases. V trimming: 4 bases; J trimming: 2 bases; junction bases outside the gene matches: 6. CDR1 and CDR2 from the germline V gene are SGDLS and YYNGEE. The CDR3 consists of 16 residues. CDR3 loop: CASSTRDRANTGELFF. CDR3 DNA sequence: TGTGCCAGCAGCACTAGGGACAGGGCTAACACCGGGGAGCTGTTTTTT.

This clonotype was observed at least ten times. The rearrangement uses TRBV20-1 and TRBJ1-2; D is possibly TRBD1 (6 bases). Germline values: CDR1 DFQATT, CDR2 SNEGSKA (reference sequence). The length of the CDR3 is 11 residues. V lost 3 bases and J 8 bases, leaving 10 bases between the germline ends. CDR3 loop: CSARDGGGYTF. In DNA, the CDR3 is TGCAGTGCTAGGGACGGGGGCGGCTACACCTTC.

The genes are TRBV5-1 and TRBJ1-6, with 7 positions matching TRBD1. The V gene's germline CDR1 is SGHRS and CDR2 YFSETQ. Germline trimming cut 0 bases from V and 7 bases from J; bases unmatched to any gene: 1. This CDR3 spans 14 amino acids. CDR3 loop: CASSLGDRNSPLHF. In DNA form, the CDR3 reads TGCGCCAGCAGCTTGGGGGACAGAAATTCACCCCTCCACTTT.

This clonotype was counted at least ten times. The V call is TRBV7-3, the J call TRBJ2-7; D is undetermined. The CDR3 spans 13 residues. Germline CDR1 SGHTA, CDR2 FQGTGA. V was pared by 5 bases and J by 3 bases, with 11 bases between. The CDR3 loop is CASSLYDFYEQYV. CDR3 coding DNA: TGTGCCAGCAGCCTGTATGATTTCTACGAGCAGTACGTC.

This clonotype was picked up a small number of times. The chain joins TRBV7-3 to TRBJ2-1; D may be TRBD2 (5 bases). With 5 bases removed from V and 6 bases from J, the gap between germline ends came to 17 bases. Germline V lookup: CDR1 SGHTA, CDR2 FQGTGA. The CDR3 runs to 15 residues. CDR3 protein: CASSPGWGTGNEQFF. The CDR3 region has the DNA TGTGCCAGCAGCCCGGGGTGGGGTACTGGCAATGAGCAGTTCTTC. Complete variable domain (other parts from reference TRBV7-3 and TRBJ2-1): GAGVSQTPSNKVTEKGKYVELRCDPISGHTALYWYRQSLGQGPEFLIYFQGTGAADDSGLPNDRFFAVRPEGSVSTLKIQRTERGDSAVYLCASSPGWGTGNEQFFGPGTRLTVL.

This clonotype appeared many times. The chain links TRBV5-1 to TRBJ2-7; D is unclear. The CDR3 totals 12 residues. Germline-derived CDR1 and CDR2 are SGHRS and YFSETQ. The V end was cut by 0 bases, the J end by 3 bases, with 4 bases between. The CDR3 coding sequence is TGCGCCAGCAGCTTGGGACTCTACGAGCAGTACTTC. Translating gives CASSLGLYEQYF.

This chain links TRBV7-6 with TRBJ2-7; 7 bases are shared with TRBD1. Looked up from germline, CDR1 is SGHVS and CDR2 is FNYEAQ. V lost 4 bases, J lost 2 bases, and 2 bases stayed unmatched. CDR3 length: 13 amino acids. CDR3 region: CASSWDRTYEQYF. CDR3 nucleotide sequence: TGTGCCAGCAGCTGGGACAGAACCTACGAGCAGTACTTC.

This clonotype was found many times. The J gene is TRBJ1-1, the V gene TRBV5-1; D gene uncertain. V was trimmed by 2 bases and J by 1 base, leaving 9 bases between them. This CDR3 region has 14 residues. Germline V gives CDR1 SGHRS, CDR2 YFSETQ. DNA for the CDR3: TGCGCCAGCAGCTTTCGACGTGGGAACACTGAAGCTTTCTTT. Its protein is CASSFRRGNTEAFF.

The V call is TRBV12-3 or TRBV12-4, the J call TRBJ1-2; D call uncertain. The CDR3 is made up of 11 amino acids. V was shortened by 8 bases and J by 2 bases, with 6 bases between the two germline ends. DNA for the CDR3: TGTGCCAGCGCCTTAAACTATGGCTACACCTTC. This translates into CASALNYGYTF.

This chain links TRBV7-9 with TRBJ1-6; 8 bases agree with TRBD1. Germline V gene lookup returns CDR1 SEHNR and CDR2 FQNEAQ (reference sequence). This CDR3 is built from 14 residues. V lost 1 base to trimming and J lost 14 bases; unmatched junction nucleotides: 7. This CDR3 is CASSLELRGPTLHF. The CDR3 nucleotides are TGTGCCAGCAGCTTAGAGCTCAGGGGGCCAACCCTCCACTTT.

This clonotype came up a few times. CDR3 sequence (DNA): TGCGCCACCCGGGAGGACACAAACACTGAAGCTTTCTTT. Translating gives CATREDTNTEAFF. The chain recombines TRBV5-1 with TRBJ1-1; TRBD1 might be the D (5 bases). Germline CDR1 is SGHRS and CDR2 is YFSETQ. Trimming removed 9 bases from V and 2 bases from J, with 14 bases in between. The CDR3 has 13 amino acids.

The chain joins TRBV7-2 to TRBJ2-7; tentatively, D is TRBD2 (6 bases). This CDR3 is 14 amino acids long. V shed 8 bases and J shed 0 bases, with 14 bases lying between them. From germline, CDR1 is SGHTA and CDR2 FQGNSA. The CDR3 region has the DNA TGTGCCAGCCATTCGGGACTCAGCTCCTACGAGCAGTACTTC. It translates to CASHSGLSSYEQYF.

CDR3: CASSFVGTAGYGYTF. CDR3 nucleotide sequence: TGTGCCAGCAGTTTTGTAGGGACAGCTGGCTATGGCTACACCTTC. The V and J genes are TRBV27 and TRBJ1-2; 7 nucleotides align to TRBD1. V dropped 3 bases and J dropped 4; count of bases not matched to a gene: 8. The CDR3 totals 15 residues. CDR1 is MNHEY, CDR2 SMNVEV, per germline (reference sequence).

This clonotype occurred a few times. The gene calls are TRBV7-9 and TRBJ2-1; D unclear. V shed 2 bases and J shed 5 bases, with 7 bases lying between them. The germline gives CDR1 SEHNR, CDR2 FQNEAQ (reference sequence). The CDR3 sequence is 13 residues long. The CDR3 loop is CASSLQANNEQFF. As DNA, the CDR3 is TGTGCCAGCAGCTTACAAGCAAACAATGAGCAGTTCTTC.